What follows are 20 T cell receptor beta chains derived from one specimen sequenced in a study of T cell repertoires in aging, cancer and after chemotherapy. A mixed TRB-A/B primer pool amplified rearranged TRB by multiplex touch-down PCR. Using its own MiXCR run on the multiplex PCR reads, TCRdb lists one record per CDR3 protein. The table has 7,500 or so distinct CDR3 sequences, over 35% seen once. Amplification of TCR beta used genomic DNA extracted from peripheral blood. Sequenced material: blood. The receptors were sampled from a human donor in good health.

This clonotype has a handful of counts. The chain carries TRBV19 and TRBJ2-5; the D gene is possibly TRBD2 (6 bases). V shed 3 bases and J shed 2 bases, with 13 bases lying between them. Germline V CDR1 and CDR2: LNHDA, SQIVND (reference sequence). The CDR3 length is 15 residues. The CDR3 loop reads CASSITSGYQETQYF. Written as DNA, the CDR3 is TGTGCCAGTAGTATTACCAGCGGGTATCAAGAGACCCAGTACTTC.

In its sample, this clonotype was seen once. The chain combines TRBV6-5 with TRBJ1-1; no reliable D call. The CDR3 is 14 amino acids. V dropped 0 bases and J dropped 3 bases, with 8 bases sitting between them. Germline assignment: CDR1 MNHEY and CDR2 SVGAGI. The DNA of the CDR3 is TGTGCCAGCAGTTACTCGAACTTGGACACTGAAGCTTTCTTT. Its translation: CASSYSNLDTEAFF.

The gene calls are TRBV7-2 and TRBJ2-6; D might be TRBD2 (6 bases). Germline V gene lookup returns CDR1 SGHTA and CDR2 FQGNSA. V lost 7 bases and J 0 bases, leaving 7 bases between the germline ends. This CDR3 is 14 amino acids long. In nucleotides, the CDR3 is TGTGCCAGCATCGGGAGCTCTGGGGCCAACGTCCTGACTTTC. This codes for CASIGSSGANVLTF.

This chain connects TRBV3-1 to TRBJ2-1; 11 bases match TRBD2. Trimming cost V 4 bases and J 4 bases; bases outside gene matches: 6. The germline V gene encodes CDR1 LGHDT and CDR2 YNNKEL (reference sequence). The CDR3 runs to 16 residues. DNA of the CDR3: TGTGCCAGCAGCCCAGTAGCGGGGGGGCCGTACAATGAGCAGTTCTTC. Translating gives CASSPVAGGPYNEQFF.

As regards this clonotype: The junction and the germline gene differ at one end; a read error may be behind it. This CDR3 is CAISAEYSNQPQHF. DNA for the CDR3: TGTGCCATCAGTGCGGAGTATAGCAATCAGCCCCAGCATTTT. The chain joins TRBV6-5 to TRBJ1-5; D uncertain. From germline, CDR1 is MNHEY and CDR2 SVGAGI. CDR3 size: 14 residues.

This clonotype was detected only a few times. CDR3 nucleotide sequence: TGTGCCACCAGTGACCGCGGACTAGCGGGCGAGAACACCGGGGAGCTGTTTTTT. Encoded protein: CATSDRGLAGENTGELFF. The genes are TRBV24-1 and TRBJ2-2; TRBD2 agrees at 11 bases. Germline V CDR1 and CDR2: KGHDR, SFDVKD. The CDR3 loop spans 18 amino acids. Unmatched junction bases numbered 7, after V lost 4 bases and J lost 1 base.

This clonotype turned up a few times. The chain recombines TRBV20-1 with TRBJ1-2, with a possible D match to TRBD1 (6 bases). This CDR3 comprises 14 residues. CDR1 DFQATT and CDR2 SNEGSKA come from the germline V gene (reference sequence). Trimming removed 5 bases at V and 4 bases at J, with 17 bases between. The CDR3 loop reads CSASSYRAGYGYTF. The CDR3 bases are TGCAGTGCTTCCTCGTACAGGGCCGGCTATGGCTACACCTTC.

This chain connects TRBV7-9 to TRBJ2-2, with D tentatively TRBD1 (6 bases). The V and J ends lost 9 bases and 3 bases respectively, with 11 bases between them. The CDR3 totals 13 residues. The germline V gene encodes CDR1 SEHNR and CDR2 FQNEAQ (reference sequence). CDR3 loop: CASKQGYTGELFF. The CDR3 region has the DNA TGTGCCAGTAAACAGGGATACACCGGGGAGCTGTTTTTT.

This rearrangement joins TRBV4-2 to TRBJ1-3; 10 bases agree with TRBD1. The CDR3 consists of 17 residues. J lost 6 bases, V lost 0 bases, and 8 bases had no gene match. Germline V gene lookup returns CDR1 LGHNA and CDR2 YNFKEQ. The CDR3 DNA sequence: TGTGCCAGCAGCCAAGAGTCTCTGGGGACAGGGGAAAACACCATATATTTT. Protein product: CASSQESLGTGENTIYF.

The CDR3 protein is CASSVGTGPSGNTIYF. In DNA, the CDR3 is TGTGCCAGCAGCGTCGGGACAGGCCCCTCTGGAAACACCATATATTTT. The chain joins TRBV9 to TRBJ1-3; TRBD1 aligns across 8 bases. CDR3 length equals 16 residues. Germline assignment: CDR1 SGDLS and CDR2 YYNGEE. The junction had 4 bases not matched to a gene; V was cut back by 2 bases and J by 0 bases.

The table lists this clonotype with a few counts. This rearrangement joins TRBV30 to TRBJ1-3; 9 bases fit TRBD1. CDR1 is GTSNPN and CDR2 is SVGIG in the germline V gene (reference sequence). The V segment lost 5 bases and the J segment 3 bases; nucleotides outside the gene matches: 5. The CDR3 spans 14 residues. For the CDR3, the DNA is TGTGCCTGGCAACAGGGGGCGGTTGGAAACACCATATATTTT. This encodes CAWQQGAVGNTIYF.

The rearrangement uses TRBV12-3 or TRBV12-4 and TRBJ2-7, with a tentative D call TRBD2 (6 bases). Trimming cost V 6 bases and J 7 bases, with 16 bases left between them. The CDR3 has 13 residues. As DNA, the CDR3 is TGTGCCAGCAGCCCGGACGGGGGTAGGGAGCAGTACTTC. Translating it yields CASSPDGGREQYF.

The chain uses TRBV12-3 or TRBV12-4 and TRBJ2-2, with D possibly matching TRBD1 (6 bases). Trimming shortened V by 6 bases and J by 2 bases, and 10 bases separated the two germline ends. The CDR3 length is 14 residues. This CDR3 reads CASRLGGNTGELFF. The CDR3 nucleotides are TGTGCCAGCAGGCTAGGGGGTAACACCGGGGAGCTGTTTTTT.

This chain uses TRBV29-1 with TRBJ2-4; 7 bases are a match to TRBD2. Germline lookup yields CDR1 SQVTM and CDR2 ANQGSEA. The V gene end was trimmed by 0 bases and the J gene end by 4 bases; junction bases not matched to a gene: 9. CDR3 size: 16 residues. CDR3 amino acids: CSVEDGSGVGKNIQYF. Here the CDR3 DNA reads TGCAGCGTTGAAGATGGGAGCGGGGTTGGAAAAAACATTCAGTACTTC.

This clonotype was counted a few times. The V gene is TRBV20-1, the J gene TRBJ2-6; no reliable D call. Germline-derived CDR1 and CDR2 are DFQATT and SNEGSKA (reference sequence). Between the trimmed V and J ends, which lost 5 bases and 3 bases, there was a span of 11 bases. The CDR3 covers 14 residues. The CDR3, as DNA: TGCAGTGCTGATACTCTCCTTGGGGCCAACGTCCTGACTTTC. Protein product: CSADTLLGANVLTF.

This chain's CDR3 is CASSLARGSGGLSYEQYF. In DNA form, the CDR3 reads TGTGCCAGCAGCTTAGCGCGAGGTAGCGGGGGGCTCTCCTACGAGCAGTACTTC. The J gene is TRBJ2-7, the V gene TRBV27; 10 bases line up with TRBD2. After removal of 6 bases from V and 0 bases from J, the junction contained 14 bases not matched to a gene. Germline-derived CDR1 and CDR2 are MNHEY and SMNVEV (reference sequence). The CDR3 runs to 18 residues.

The rearrangement joins TRBV5-1 to TRBJ2-3; D is tentatively TRBD1 or TRBD2 (6 bases each). The V and J ends lost 4 bases and 1 base respectively, with 13 bases between them. The CDR3 covers 15 residues. Germline assignment: CDR1 SGHRS and CDR2 YFSETQ. The CDR3 DNA sequence: TGCGCCAGCAGCCCGAGGGGGGCAGGCACAGATACGCAGTATTTT. It encodes CASSPRGAGTDTQYF. The full variable domain, in which reference TRBV5-1 and TRBJ2-3 provide the parts outside the CDR3, is KAGVTQTPRYLIKTRGQQVTLSCSPISGHRSVSWYQQTPGQGLQFLFEYFSETQRNKGNFPGRFSGRQFSNSRSEMNVSTLELGDSALYLCASSPRGAGTDTQYFGPGTRLTVL.

The J gene is TRBJ2-7, the V gene TRBV2, with TRBD2 matching 11 bases. Germline CDR1 reads SNHLY; CDR2 reads FYNNEI. The CDR3 extends over 15 amino acids. Germline trimming cut 5 bases from V and 0 bases from J; bases unmatched to any gene: 3. CDR3 in amino acids: CASSRLAGSSYEQYF. CDR3 DNA sequence: TGTGCCAGCAGTAGACTAGCGGGGAGCTCCTACGAGCAGTACTTC.

The gene calls are TRBV7-9 and TRBJ2-3, with no clear D. The V gene lost 4 bases and the J gene lost 5 bases, with 10 bases spanning the gap. There are 13 residues in the CDR3. Germline CDR1 reads SEHNR; CDR2 reads FQNEAQ (reference sequence). CDR3 in DNA: TGTGCCAGCAGCTCACGTTTGAGAGATACGCAGTATTTT. This translates into CASSSRLRDTQYF.

As to this clonotype: The junction shows a germline mismatch at one end, possibly a read error. CDR3 sequence (DNA): TGCAGCGTTGGTAAGACTAGCGCAGATACGCATTATTTT. This gives the protein CSVGKTSADTHYF. The chain joins TRBV29-1 to TRBJ2-3; 8 bases are shared with TRBD2. Germline-derived CDR1 and CDR2 are SQVTM and ANQGSEA. This CDR3 has 13 amino acids.